This section outlines one T cell receptor (beta chain) sequence together with its context. Compared with germline, one end of the junction differs, possibly owing to a read error. This sample is drawn from a study of CDR3 diversity in severe acne. TCRdb fed the PCR reads into MiXCR, producing one record per CDR3 protein. This sample has more than 80,000 distinct CDR3 sequences, with 45% to 55% found just once. The germline gives CDR1 MDHEN, CDR2 SYDVKM. CDR3 length equals 15 residues. The chain is built from TRBV28 and TRBJ2-7; TRBD1 aligns across 8 bases. Sequences were obtained from blood. The sequence derives from a male donor with severe acne vulgaris. CDR3 DNA sequence: TGTGCCAGCAACGGGGTAGGGACAGGACTTTACGGGCAGTACTTC. Translating it yields CASNGVGTGLYGQYF.